This T cell receptor beta chain comes out of a study of regulatory T cells in long-lasting Graves disease. About the study: Under 3 months of antithyroid drugs had been taken by newly diagnosed Graves' patients.

This clonotype was recorded at least ten times. Its antigen is undetermined. The study's findings and limits: Few sampled subjects may have lowered accuracy.

Germline CDR1 reads MDHEN; CDR2 reads SYDVKM. Germline trimming cut 7 bases from V and 3 bases from J; bases unmatched to any gene: 12. This CDR3 is built from 15 residues. The sample's time point: newly diagnosed GD, antithyroid drugs for less than 3 months. PBMC-derived RNA was used for the TCR library. The guidelines of the American Thyroid Association were the basis for diagnosing Graves' disease. A blood draw put about 10 milliliters of peripheral blood into EDTA tubes. HTBI primers from iRepertoire and Arm-PCR of CDR3 regions yielded the TCR beta libraries. Each CDR3 protein is one row after TCRdb ran MiXCR on the multiplex PCR reads. The sample includes 530,000 or so distinct CDR3 sequences, about 15% seen only once; the top ten take about 12%. These data also formed part of another study, on T cells in Graves' hyperthyroidism and ophthalmopathy.

The sequences come from peripheral blood mononuclear cells (PBMCs), collected at new diagnosis, from a patient treated with antithyroid drugs. The genes are TRBV28 and TRBJ2-7; the match to TRBD2 covers 7 bases. This TCR came from a man in his late teens or twenties with Graves disease. CDR3 sequence: CASTSATSLYYEQYF. CDR3 DNA: TGTGCCAGCACGTCGGCGACTAGCCTCTACTACGAGCAGTACTTC.